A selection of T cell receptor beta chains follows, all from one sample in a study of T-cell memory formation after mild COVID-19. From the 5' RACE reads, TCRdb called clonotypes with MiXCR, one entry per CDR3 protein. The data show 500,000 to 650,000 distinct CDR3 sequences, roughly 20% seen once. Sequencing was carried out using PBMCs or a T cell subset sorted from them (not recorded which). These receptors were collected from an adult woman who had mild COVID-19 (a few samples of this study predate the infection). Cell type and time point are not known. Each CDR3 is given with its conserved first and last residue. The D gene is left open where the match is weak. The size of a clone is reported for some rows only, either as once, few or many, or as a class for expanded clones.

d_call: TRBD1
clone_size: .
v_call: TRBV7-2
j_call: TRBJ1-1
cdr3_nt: TGTGCCAGCAGCTTCGACAGGGACTCCACTGAAGCTTTCTTT
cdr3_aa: CASSFDRDSTEAFF

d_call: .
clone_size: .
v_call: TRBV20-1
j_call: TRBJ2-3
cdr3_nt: TGCAGTGCTTTAGCAGCCCAAAGTAGCACAGATACGCAGTATTTT
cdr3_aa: CSALAAQSSTDTQYF

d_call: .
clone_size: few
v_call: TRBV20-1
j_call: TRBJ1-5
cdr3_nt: TGCAGTGCTAAGAGCAGCAATCAGCCCCAGCATTTT
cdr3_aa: CSAKSSNQPQHF

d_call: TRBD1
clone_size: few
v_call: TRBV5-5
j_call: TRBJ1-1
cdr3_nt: TGTGCCAGCAGCTTCCTTCCAGGGGGAGCGGGTGGTCCGGGGAACACTGAAGCTTTCTTT
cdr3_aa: CASSFLPGGAGGPGNTEAFF

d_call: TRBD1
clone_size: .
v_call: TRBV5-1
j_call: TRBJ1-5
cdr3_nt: TGCGCCAGCAGCCCGGGATCCCAGGGGGGTCAGCCCCAGCATTTT
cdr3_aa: CASSPGSQGGQPQHF

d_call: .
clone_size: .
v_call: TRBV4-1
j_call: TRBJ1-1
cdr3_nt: TGCGCCAGCAGCCAAGATGGCTTACCGTTGGCGGAAGCTTTCTTT
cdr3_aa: CASSQDGLPLAEAFF

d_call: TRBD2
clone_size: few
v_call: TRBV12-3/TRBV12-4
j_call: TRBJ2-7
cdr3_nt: TGTGCCAGCAGTTTAGGTACTAGCGACGCCCACGAGCAGTACTTC
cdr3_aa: CASSLGTSDAHEQYF

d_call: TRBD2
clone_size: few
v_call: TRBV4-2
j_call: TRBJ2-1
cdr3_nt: TGTGCCAGCAGCCAAGATTCGGGGGGAAGAAACCACAATGAGCAGTTCTTC
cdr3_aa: CASSQDSGGRNHNEQFF

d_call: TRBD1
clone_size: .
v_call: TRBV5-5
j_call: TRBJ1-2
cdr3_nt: TGTGCCAGCAGCTTGGTCGGGGACAGCTCCTATGGCTACACCTTC
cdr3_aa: CASSLVGDSSYGYTF

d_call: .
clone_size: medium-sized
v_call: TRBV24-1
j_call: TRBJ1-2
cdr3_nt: TGTGCCACCAGTACTACCGGCACCGCGGCCTATGGCTACACCTTC
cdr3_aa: CATSTTGTAAYGYTF

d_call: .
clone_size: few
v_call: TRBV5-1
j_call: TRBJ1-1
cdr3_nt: TGCGCCAGCAGCACAGGACACTCCGCTGTCACTGAAGCTTTCTTT
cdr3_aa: CASSTGHSAVTEAFF

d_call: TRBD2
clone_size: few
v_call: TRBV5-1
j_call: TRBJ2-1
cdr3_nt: TGCGCCAGCAGCTTGGCCGGCGGGGGGCGGAATGAGCAGTTCTTC
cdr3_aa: CASSLAGGGRNEQFF

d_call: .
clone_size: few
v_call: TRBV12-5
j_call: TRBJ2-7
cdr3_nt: TGTGCTAGTGAGGGTTTCTACGAGCAGTACTTC
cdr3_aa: CASEGFYEQYF

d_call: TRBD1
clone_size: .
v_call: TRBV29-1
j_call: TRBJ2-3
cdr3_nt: TGCAGCGTCGATGGAGTACTAGGACAGGGGGCGGCCGATACGCAGTATTTT
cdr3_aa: CSVDGVLGQGAADTQYF

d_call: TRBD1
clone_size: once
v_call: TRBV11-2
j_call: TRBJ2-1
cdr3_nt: TGTGCCAGCAGCTTAGTTTCGGGACAGGTGGGAAATGAGCAGTTCTTC
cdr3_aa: CASSLVSGQVGNEQFF

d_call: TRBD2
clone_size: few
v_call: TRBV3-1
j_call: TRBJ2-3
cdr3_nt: TGTGCCAGCAGCCAGAGGGGAGTAGCGGGGGAAGGAGATACGCAGTATTTT
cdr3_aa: CASSQRGVAGEGDTQYF

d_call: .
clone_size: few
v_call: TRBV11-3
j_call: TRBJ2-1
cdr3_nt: TGTGCCAGCAGCCCAAGAAGCGGGCTATACAATGAGCAGTTCTTC
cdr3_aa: CASSPRSGLYNEQFF

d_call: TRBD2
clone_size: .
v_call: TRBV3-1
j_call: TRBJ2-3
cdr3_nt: TGTGCCAGCAGCTCTAAGCGGGAAAGCACAGATACGCAGTATTTT
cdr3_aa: CASSSKRESTDTQYF

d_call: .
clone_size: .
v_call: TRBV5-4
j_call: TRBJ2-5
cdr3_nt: TGTGCCAGCAGCTTGGGGGCTACTCAAGAGACCCAGTACTTC
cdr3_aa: CASSLGATQETQYF

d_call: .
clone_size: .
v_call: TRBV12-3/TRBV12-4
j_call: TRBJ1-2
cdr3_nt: TGTGCCAGCAGTCACGGAGGGGACGGCCTCTTCGGTGGCTACACCTTC
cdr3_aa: CASSHGGDGLFGGYTF

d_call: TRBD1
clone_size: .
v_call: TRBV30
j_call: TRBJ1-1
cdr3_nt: TGTGCCTGGAGTGTACTACAGGGGAAAACTGAAGCTTTCTTT
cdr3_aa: CAWSVLQGKTEAFF

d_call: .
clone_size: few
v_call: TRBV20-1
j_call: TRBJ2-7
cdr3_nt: TGCAGTGCAGAAGAGCGACAGGTAGGAAACGAGCAGTACTTC
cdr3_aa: CSAEERQVGNEQYF